The entry that follows covers one TCR beta chain sequence. What it recognizes is unknown. Unrecorded immune exposure was likely among donors, who were nominally healthy when sampled. The CDR3 spans 12 residues. Between the trimmed V and J ends, which lost 3 bases and 2 bases, there was a span of 4 bases. The germline CDR1 and CDR2 sequences are SGHAT and FQNNGV. These data come from a study of cytomegalovirus exposure and HLA in healthy donors. In the study overall: A prior analysis found 117 million unique TCR beta sequences from approximately 200 million T cells.

PCR was performed using 60 Vbeta and 13 Jbeta primers. In the original analysis: As a later analysis found, there were tens of millions of unique TCR beta chains, of which approximately 10 million were shared. The data were produced by immunoSEQ multiplex PCR, yet TCRdb's version contains in-frame clones alone and is incomplete. V, J and clone size were drawn from that table, and D and trimming were deduced from the DNA. This table holds 100,000 to 150,000 clones, more than 75% found once. Study results and caveats: The records held CMV serostatus as the only immune exposure information.

This chain joins TRBV11-2 and TRBJ1-2; the D is unclear. The sample consisted of PBMCs. This TCR was recovered from a female donor in good health and CMV-seronegative. CDR3 bases: TGTGCCAGCAGCTTCCCGAACTATGGCTACACCTTC. Amino acids: CASSFPNYGYTF.